These 12 T cell receptor beta chains share one sample of origin, sequenced in a study of radiation and T cells in renal cell carcinoma. As to time point: blood 2 weeks post-SBRT. Treatment reported: 15 Gy SBRT to primary tumor, nephrectomy 4 weeks later. Some clones are missing from TCRdb's copy, which holds only in-frame ones; the method was immunoSEQ multiplex PCR. In the table there are 65,000 to 80,000 clones, around 85% of which are singletons. Source: blood, taken from a patient whose treatment included radiotherapy and nephrectomy. These receptors all stem from a woman aged 50 to 65 with renal cell carcinoma.

This clone was detected only a few times. The V call is TRBV7-2, the J call TRBJ1-5; perhaps TRBD1 as D (5 bases). V was shortened by 7 bases and J by 4 bases, with 14 bases between the two germline ends. Germline CDR1 and CDR2: SGHTA and FQGNSA. CDR3 length: 14 amino acids. CDR3: CASKGADFNQPQHF. DNA for the CDR3: TGTGCCAGCAAAGGGGCAGACTTTAATCAGCCCCAGCATTTT.

The V and J genes are TRBV29-1 and TRBJ2-7; TRBD1 matches at 8 bases. Germline lookup yields CDR1 SQVTM and CDR2 ANQGSEA. Trimming removed 8 bases from V and 3 bases from J; junction bases left unmatched: 18. This CDR3 is 16 amino acids long. The CDR3 bases are TGCAGCCCCCGGGGGAGTGCCGGGACAGGTGTCTACGAGCAGTACTTC. Translated, it gives CSPRGSAGTGVYEQYF.

This rearrangement joins TRBV7-6 to TRBJ2-7; unclear D gene. Trimming left V 0 bases short and J 3 bases short, with 6 bases between. There are 13 residues in the CDR3. The germline CDR1 and CDR2 sequences are SGHVS and FNYEAQ. DNA of the CDR3: TGTGCCAGCAGCTTAGCGGTGGACTACGAGCAGTACTTC. This encodes CASSLAVDYEQYF.

V gene TRBV20-1 combines with J gene TRBJ2-5; D remains unclear. This CDR3 is 11 amino acids long. Trimming took 3 bases from V and 1 from J, leaving 3 bases between them. Germline CDR1 and CDR2: DFQATT and SNEGSKA (reference sequence). CDR3 DNA sequence: TGCAGTGCTAGGACCCAAGAGACCCAGTACTTC. It is translated as CSARTQETQYF.

The chain employs TRBV6-5 and TRBJ2-7; TRBD1 might be the D (7 bases). CDR1 MNHEY and CDR2 SVGAGI come from the germline V gene. The CDR3 length is 15 residues. The V gene lost 6 bases and the J gene lost 1 base, with 16 bases spanning the gap. CDR3 sequence reads: CASSLRGTDSYEQYF. As DNA, the CDR3 is TGTGCCAGCAGCCTACGGGGGACAGATTCCTACGAGCAGTACTTC.

The V gene is TRBV18, the J gene TRBJ1-2; the D gene is possibly TRBD1 (5 bases). Trimming cost V 1 base and J 2 bases, with 11 bases left between them. Germline V gene sequence: CDR1 KGHSH, CDR2 LQKENI. This CDR3 has 15 residues. CDR3 coding DNA: TGTGCCAGCTCACCACGGACACAAGGCAACTATGGCTACACCTTC. As protein: CASSPRTQGNYGYTF.

V is TRBV5-3 and J is TRBJ2-7; D possibly corresponds to TRBD2 (5 bases). Being an ORF, TRBV5-3 has a function that is uncertain. V gave up 3 bases and J gave up 2 bases, with 15 bases separating them. This CDR3 region has 15 residues. DNA for the CDR3: TGTGCCAGAAGCTGTGGACTGTTACCCACCTACGAGCAGTACTTC. Translation gives CARSCGLLPTYEQYF.

The genes are TRBV28 and TRBJ2-7; D may be TRBD2 (6 bases). CDR3 length equals 13 residues. CDR1 MDHEN and CDR2 SYDVKM come from the germline V gene. V dropped 5 bases and J dropped 0 bases, with 8 bases sitting between them. CDR3 DNA sequence: TGTGCCAGCAGTCCCGGGAGCTCCTACGAGCAGTACTTC. It specifies CASSPGSSYEQYF.

The chain employs TRBV19 and TRBJ1-1, with D perhaps matching TRBD1 (5 bases). With 7 bases removed from V and 1 base from J, the gap between germline ends came to 10 bases. This CDR3 spans 13 amino acids. Germline values: CDR1 LNHDA, CDR2 SQIVND (reference sequence). Written as DNA, the CDR3 is TGTGCCAGTACTTCCGGGGGGAACACTGAAGCTTTCTTT. As protein: CASTSGGNTEAFF.

The gene calls are TRBV5-4 and TRBJ2-2; D gene ambiguous. Germline-derived CDR1 and CDR2 are SGHNT and YYREEE (reference sequence). There are 14 residues in the CDR3. V lost 4 bases, J lost 6 bases, and 13 bases lay in between. The CDR3: CASSPKGLSGELFF. The CDR3, as DNA: TGTGCCAGCAGCCCAAAAGGCCTTTCCGGGGAGCTGTTTTTT.

The V call is TRBV30, the J call TRBJ1-1, with a possible D match to TRBD1 (6 bases). The CDR3 runs to 16 residues. Trimming removed 0 bases at V and 4 bases at J, with 18 bases between. The germline CDR1 and CDR2 sequences are GTSNPN and SVGIG (reference sequence). The CDR3, as DNA: TGTGCCTGGAGTGTACCTTTGGCAGGGGCACGCACTGAAGCTTTCTTT. It yields the protein CAWSVPLAGARTEAFF.

The CDR3 here is CASNSGGDSSGNTIYF. Written as DNA, the CDR3 is TGTGCCAGCAACTCAGGGGGCGATTCCTCTGGAAACACCATATATTTT. The chain carries TRBV5-4 and TRBJ1-3, with TRBD1 matching over 8 bases. Trimming took 6 bases from V and 0 from J; bases not matched to a gene: 8. CDR3 length equals 16 residues. Germline CDR1 SGHNT, CDR2 YYREEE (reference sequence).